The present T cell receptor beta chain was sequenced within a study of T-cell reconstitution after alpha-beta-depleted transplantation in children (dated by TCRdb to the mid-2010s). With respect to the entire study: T-cell immune reconstitution after TCRalphabeta/CD19-depleted allogeneic hematopoietic cell transplantation in children was quantitatively tracked in the study by means of TCR repertoire profiling. Here is what the overall study found, with its caveats: In some patients, the high TCRbeta diversity seen at day 60 was put down to recipient T cells and intrathymic progenitors that had survived conditioning. About two months after transplant, the apparently early recovery of alphabetaT-cell counts reportedly depended on just several hundred clones that had expanded rapidly and came from non-depleted graft cells. Over subsequent months, a decline in hyperexpanded clone frequencies was noted, and after one year, T-cell counts and TCRbeta diversity were mostly ascribed to newly produced T cells.

The label giving this sample's treatment or condition can be read as: allogeneic hematopoietic cell transplantation with graft depleted of TCRalphabeta T cells and CD19 B cells. Transplant recipients were children who received TCRalphabeta/CD19-depleted allogeneic hematopoietic cell grafts. Details on this clonotype: Which antigen it targets is not known. No quality values exist for individual bases; no much larger clone is one base distant.

The CDR3 spans 14 residues, from the cysteine through the phenylalanine. Only CDR3 DNA remains: 42 bases, in frame from the first base. The germline V gene specifies SGDLS as CDR1 and YYNGEE as CDR2. V is trimmed back by 7 bases and J by 3 bases, and the junction contains 6 bases that no gene match accounts for. Receptor libraries were prepared by PCR. Data came from an Illumina HiSeq 2500. TCR library preparation used molecular barcoding, with unique molecular identifiers applied to normalize quantification of the TCRbeta repertoire. The public reads were reprocessed in TCRdb via fastp at Q25 and MiXCR, keeping in-frame beta chains. Here each entry gathers all rows of one CDR3 protein and keeps the most common genes and DNA. Across this sample there are about 980,000 distinct CDR3 sequences, with about 29% seen only once. The leading ten clones occupy under 30% of the sample.

This material consisted of PBMCs, mostly from graft donor cells, taken 360 days after TCRalphabeta/CD19-depleted stem cell transplant. The V and J genes are TRBV9 and TRBJ2-2; TRBD1 aligns with 7 central bases. This sequence was found in a boy under three years old who had a stem cell transplant for SCID, so the T cells may come from the graft donor. The CDR3 protein: CASQTGAHTGELFF. The DNA sequence follows: TGTGCCAGCCAAACAGGGGCGCACACCGGGGAGCTGTTTTTT.